The clone carrying this TCR beta chain was recorded a few times. The CDR3 length is 14 residues. The germline V gene has CDR1 MNHEY and CDR2 SVGAGI. Trimming took 8 bases from V and 0 from J, leaving 11 bases between them. The sample belongs to a study of blood T cell repertoires in COVID-19. Study-level information: Donors in the United States, Italy and Spain gave samples during acute or convalescent COVID-19. T cells, B-cell-depleted T cells, or PBMCs supplied cDNA or gDNA.

Under the authors' procedure: Nucleated cell counts were estimated from reference gene primer amplification. Sequencing used immunoSEQ multiplex PCR; TCRdb keeps in-frame clones, though not all of them. For V, J and clone size, that table is used; D and trimming come from the DNA. The profile covers about 80,000 clones, with about four fifths appearing a single time and roughly 15% taken by the ten largest. The TCR comes from a human donor in a cohort sampled during active COVID-19. The V and J genes are TRBV6-5 and TRBJ1-5; D possibly corresponds to TRBD1 (6 bases). Source material: peripheral blood. This CDR3 reads CASSGAFSNQPQHF. DNA of the CDR3: TGTGCCAGCTCAGGGGCATTTAGCAATCAGCCCCAGCATTTT.